Shown below are 22 T cell receptor beta chains from a single sample sequenced in a study of patients and donors after allogeneic stem cell transplantation. Each CDR3 protein gets one entry after TCRdb re-called the RT-PCR reads with MiXCR. Altogether 200,000 to 250,000 distinct CDR3 sequences are present, 13% to 15% being singletons, with the ten largest covering under 14%. Sequenced: blood, either unsorted or a sorted T cell fraction (not recorded which). These receptors were taken from a human donor who was either an allogeneic HSCT recipient or a stem cell or donor lymphocyte infusion donor (not recorded which). It is not recorded whose cells these are; they may come from a transplant donor.

At least ten counts were recorded for this clonotype. The V and J genes are TRBV12-3 or TRBV12-4 and TRBJ2-5; TRBD1 is a possible D gene (6 bases). The V and J ends lost 5 bases and 1 base respectively, with 11 bases between them. The CDR3 is 14 residues long. CDR3 residues: CASSLRGGQETQYF. The CDR3 coding sequence is TGTGCCAGCAGTCTAAGAGGGGGCCAAGAGACCCAGTACTTC.

This clonotype has at least ten counts. V is TRBV18 and J is TRBJ1-6; 9 nucleotides align to TRBD1. This CDR3 has 16 amino acids. Per germline, CDR1 KGHSH and CDR2 LQKENI. V was pared by 6 bases and J by 10 bases, with 13 bases of the junction left unmatched. The CDR3 region is CASSSLRDRARSPLHF. In DNA form, the CDR3 reads TGTGCCAGCTCCTCCCTACGGGACAGGGCAAGATCACCCCTCCACTTT.

This clonotype was counted at least ten times. The chain carries TRBV20-1 and TRBJ2-7, with 7 bases matching TRBD1. V shed 3 bases and J 2 bases; nucleotides not matched to a gene: 7. This CDR3 region has 14 residues. Germline V gene sequence: CDR1 DFQATT, CDR2 SNEGSKA (reference sequence). CDR3 sequence: CSASPGTEAYEQYF. The CDR3 DNA sequence: TGCAGTGCTAGCCCCGGGACAGAGGCCTACGAGCAGTACTTC.

This clonotype showed up just a few times. J is TRBJ1-1 and V is TRBV4-3; D is ambiguous. With 2 bases removed from V and 2 bases from J, the gap between germline ends came to 9 bases. Germline loops: CDR1 LGHNA, CDR2 YSLEER. The CDR3 has 14 residues. CDR3 loop: CASSQSASNTEAFF. CDR3 nucleotide sequence: TGCGCCAGCAGCCAAAGCGCTTCTAACACTGAAGCTTTCTTT.

This clonotype was counted ten times or more. This rearrangement joins TRBV20-1 to TRBJ1-6; D is unclear. V lost 0 bases to trimming and J lost 10 bases, with 10 bases between them. The CDR3 has 13 amino acids. Germline V gives CDR1 DFQATT, CDR2 SNEGSKA (reference sequence). The CDR3 region is CSAREFEGSPLHF. The CDR3 region has the DNA TGCAGTGCTAGAGAGTTTGAGGGATCACCCCTCCACTTT.

This chain links TRBV7-2 with TRBJ2-3; 9 bases are shared with TRBD2. V trimming: 5 bases; J trimming: 6 bases; junction bases outside the gene matches: 9. Germline values: CDR1 SGHTA, CDR2 FQGNSA. CDR3 size: 15 residues. CDR3 nucleotides: TGTGCCAGCAGCCCGACTAGCGGCCCTTTTGATACGCAGTATTTT. It codes for CASSPTSGPFDTQYF.

The chain uses TRBV6-1 and TRBJ2-2, with TRBD1 matching over 7 bases. V was pared by 7 bases and J by 7 bases, with 9 bases of the junction left unmatched. Germline CDR1 and CDR2: MNHNS and SASEGT. The CDR3 is 14 amino acids. For the CDR3, the DNA is TGTGCCAGCACCACGGGACAGAACGTCGGGGAGCTGTTTTTT. It specifies CASTTGQNVGELFF.

This clonotype came up a few times. This chain links TRBV12-3 or TRBV12-4 with TRBJ2-3; the D is unclear. The CDR3 runs 16 residues. Trimming removed 5 bases from V and 0 bases from J, with 15 bases in between. CDR3 residues: CASSLSGSSSTDTQYF. The CDR3 coding sequence is TGTGCCAGCAGTCTGAGTGGCTCATCAAGCACAGATACGCAGTATTTT.

This chain links TRBV24-1 with TRBJ1-1; D remains unclear. V was clipped by 8 bases and J by 6 bases, with 15 bases between them. The CDR3 totals 13 residues. The V gene's germline CDR1 is KGHDR and CDR2 SFDVKD. CDR3 sequence reads: CATMDSLGPEAFF. The CDR3 nucleotides are TGTGCCACCATGGACTCTCTTGGCCCTGAAGCTTTCTTT.

Comments on this clonotype: The junction does not match germline at one end; this may be a read error. V is TRBV5-1 and J is TRBJ1-2; possibly TRBD1 for D (6 bases). The V gene's germline CDR1 is SGHRS and CDR2 YFSETQ. The CDR3 covers 13 residues. DNA of the CDR3: TGCGCCAGCAGCATAACACAGGGTACCCCACCAATATTC. Its translation is CASSITQGTPPIF.

This clonotype was seen many times. The gene calls are TRBV7-9 and TRBJ2-2, with 12 bases that match TRBD2. The CDR3 has 17 amino acids. Trimming cost V 5 bases and J 5 bases; bases outside gene matches: 9. From germline, CDR1 is SEHNR and CDR2 FQNEAQ (reference sequence). Written as DNA, the CDR3 is TGTGCCAGCAGCCCCCTGACTAGCGGGAGCGGGACCGGGGAGCTGTTTTTT. Encoded protein: CASSPLTSGSGTGELFF.

The rearrangement links TRBV28 to TRBJ2-6, with D possibly being TRBD2 (5 bases). V lost 3 bases, J lost 1 base, and 16 bases lay in between. CDR3 length: 18 residues. Germline V gives CDR1 MDHEN, CDR2 SYDVKM. DNA for the CDR3: TGTGCCAGCAGTTTTATTCGAGGAGGAATTTCTGGGGCCAACGTCCTGACTTTC. Protein sequence: CASSFIRGGISGANVLTF. The whole variable domain, remainder taken from reference TRBV28 and TRBJ2-6, is DVKVTQSSRYLVKRTGEKVFLECVQDMDHENMFWYRQDPGLGLRLIYFSYDVKMKEKGDIPEGYSVSREKKERFSLILESASTNQTSMYLCASSFIRGGISGANVLTFGAGSRLTVL.

This clonotype is medium-sized (0.01 to 0.1%). The chain employs TRBV27 and TRBJ2-1; 8 bases are shared with TRBD2. The CDR3 extends over 14 amino acids. The V and J ends lost 2 bases and 9 bases, in that order; junction bases with no gene match: 6. The V gene's germline CDR1 is MNHEY and CDR2 SMNVEV (reference sequence). CDR3: CASSLTSGLGEQFF. In nucleotides, the CDR3 is TGTGCCAGCAGTTTAACTAGCGGACTGGGTGAGCAGTTCTTC.

This clonotype occurred a few times. The gene calls are TRBV29-1 and TRBJ2-2; 7 bases line up with TRBD2. V lost 0 bases, J lost 2 bases, and 9 bases stayed unmatched. The CDR3 extends over 17 amino acids. CDR1 SQVTM and CDR2 ANQGSEA come from the germline V gene. The CDR3 bases are TGCAGCGTTGAAGATCCGGGGAGGGCCCCTAACACCGGGGAGCTGTTTTTT. Amino acids: CSVEDPGRAPNTGELFF.

The J gene is TRBJ2-5, the V gene TRBV6-6, with D perhaps TRBD2 (5 bases). Germline CDR1 is MNHNY and CDR2 is SVGAGI (reference sequence). V lost 6 bases and J 5 bases, leaving 10 bases between the germline ends. CDR3 length: 12 amino acids. The CDR3 coding sequence is TGTGCCAGCAGGGACTTATCTGAGACCCAGTACTTC. This codes for CASRDLSETQYF.

V gene TRBV6-5 combines with J gene TRBJ2-1; unclear D gene. Germline V gene sequence: CDR1 MNHEY, CDR2 SVGAGI. The CDR3 extends over 12 amino acids. Trimming stripped 5 bases from V and 9 bases from J, with 11 bases between. CDR3 bases: TGTGCCAGCAGTAGATCAACGGGTGAGCAGTTCTTC. It encodes CASSRSTGEQFF.

The V and J genes are TRBV2 and TRBJ2-2; D gene ambiguous. The CDR3 spans 13 residues. Germline V gene lookup returns CDR1 SNHLY and CDR2 FYNNEI. The germline V and J ends were trimmed by 6 bases and 6 bases, with 11 bases remaining between them. CDR3 residues: CASRARQAGELFF. The CDR3 DNA sequence: TGTGCCAGCAGGGCGCGGCAGGCCGGGGAGCTGTTTTTT.

This clonotype has ten or more counts. The V gene is TRBV18, the J gene TRBJ2-3, with TRBD2 identical over 11 bases. The CDR3 contains 17 residues. The V gene's germline CDR1 is KGHSH and CDR2 LQKENI. The ends lost 1 base at V and 3 bases at J; junction bases unmatched: 6. The CDR3 here is CASSPRLAGGGTDTQYF. CDR3 sequence (DNA): TGTGCCAGCTCACCACGTCTAGCGGGGGGCGGAACAGATACGCAGTATTTT.

This clonotype was seen more than once but under ten times. This chain joins TRBV7-9 and TRBJ2-1; 8 positions match TRBD2. Germline lookup yields CDR1 SEHNR and CDR2 FQNEAQ (reference sequence). The CDR3 is 14 amino acids. V trimming: 3 bases; J trimming: 7 bases; junction bases outside the gene matches: 5. CDR3 sequence: CASSFSGKSNEQFF. In nucleotides, the CDR3 is TGTGCCAGCAGCTTTAGCGGGAAATCGAATGAGCAGTTCTTC.

This clonotype was seen ten or more times. The J gene is TRBJ2-2, the V gene TRBV18; D possibly corresponds to TRBD2 (6 bases). The CDR3 runs to 15 residues. Germline CDR1 and CDR2: KGHSH and LQKENI. V was pared by 2 bases and J by 4 bases, with 11 bases between. CDR3 in amino acids: CASSPSGGLTGELFF. The CDR3, as DNA: TGTGCCAGCTCACCATCTGGGGGACTCACCGGGGAGCTGTTTTTT. The full variable domain, with the rest looked up from reference TRBV18 and TRBJ2-2, is NAGVMQNPRHLVRRRGQEARLRCSPMKGHSHVYWYRQLPEEGLKFMVYLQKENIIDESGMPKERFSAEFPKEGPSILRIQQVVRGDSAAYFCASSPSGGLTGELFFGEGSRLTVL.

The rearrangement uses TRBV12-3 or TRBV12-4 and TRBJ1-6; the D is unclear. This CDR3 has 18 residues. The ends were cut back, 7 bases at V and 6 bases at J, with 25 bases in the middle. The CDR3 is CASTNTQDFWAFNSPLHF. The CDR3 nucleotides read TGTGCCAGCACCAACACCCAGGATTTCTGGGCCTTTAATTCACCCCTCCACTTT.

V usage is TRBV24-1 and J usage is TRBJ2-1; 7 bases are a match to TRBD1. This CDR3 is 14 amino acids long. The germline CDR1 and CDR2 sequences are KGHDR and SFDVKD. The ends lost 5 bases at V and 8 bases at J; junction bases unmatched: 8. The CDR3 protein is CATSAEGARHEQFF. The CDR3 DNA is TGTGCCACCAGTGCCGAGGGGGCTCGGCATGAGCAGTTCTTC.